The next 9 T cell receptor beta chains were all read from a single sample in a study of blood T cell repertoires in COVID-19. The table came from immunoSEQ multiplex PCR; TCRdb's copy has only in-frame clones and leaves some out. The table lists some 230,000 clones, more than 65% of them singletons, with roughly 3% in the top ten. Material: peripheral blood. These receptors were collected from a woman aged 25 to 45 who had recovered from COVID-19.

The chain is built from TRBV24-1 and TRBJ2-1, with 10 bases aligning to TRBD2. Germline V CDR1 and CDR2: KGHDR, SFDVKD. The CDR3 is made up of 17 amino acids. Losses at the gene ends were 11 bases for V and 4 bases for J; bases not matched to a gene: 16. CDR3 sequence: CAIQPHETSGLYNEQFF. As DNA, the CDR3 is TGTGCCATCCAACCCCATGAGACTAGCGGGCTTTACAATGAGCAGTTCTTC.

V gene TRBV6-4 combines with J gene TRBJ2-1; a weak D match, TRBD2 (5 bases). The CDR3 runs to 16 residues. CDR1 and CDR2 (germline): MRHNA, SNTAGT. The V end was cut by 6 bases, the J end by 4 bases, with 19 bases between. CDR3 DNA: TGTGCCAGCAGCCCCTCTGGTAGCGAAGGGTACAATGAGCAGTTCTTC. This translates into CASSPSGSEGYNEQFF.

The chain joins TRBV5-1 to TRBJ2-5; TRBD2 matches 14 bases. CDR3 length: 15 residues. Losses at the gene ends were 4 bases for V and 4 bases for J; bases not matched to a gene: 3. Germline V gene lookup returns CDR1 SGHRS and CDR2 YFSETQ. The CDR3 loop is CASSTGLAGGETQYF. CDR3 coding DNA: TGCGCCAGCAGCACAGGACTAGCGGGAGGAGAGACCCAGTACTTC.

CDR3 nucleotide sequence: TGCGCCAGCAGCCAAGTAGGGTCACAGGGGTACAATGAGCAGTTCTTC. Encoded protein: CASSQVGSQGYNEQFF. The chain uses TRBV4-1 and TRBJ2-1; 7 nucleotides agree with TRBD1. Germline CDR1 MGHRA, CDR2 YSYEKL. V gave up 1 base and J gave up 4 bases; unmatched junction bases: 7. The CDR3 totals 16 residues.

The chain uses TRBV25-1 and TRBJ2-3; 7 bases are a match to TRBD1. V was pared by 8 bases and J by 2 bases, with 13 bases of the junction left unmatched. The CDR3 totals 16 residues. Germline V gene data show CDR1 as MGHDK and CDR2 as SYGVNS. The chain's CDR3 is CASREGAGGFTDTQYF. As DNA, the CDR3 is TGTGCCAGCCGAGAAGGGGCAGGGGGATTCACAGATACGCAGTATTTT.

This clone occurred once. CDR3 residues: CASSQRGKGPKNTEAFF. The CDR3 region has the DNA TGCGCCAGCAGCCAAAGGGGAAAGGGGCCCAAGAACACTGAAGCTTTCTTT. This sequence joins TRBV4-1 and TRBJ1-1; possibly TRBD1 for D (5 bases). Germline V gives CDR1 MGHRA, CDR2 YSYEKL. The CDR3 sequence is 17 residues long. Between the trimmed V and J ends, which lost 2 bases and 1 base, there was a span of 17 bases.

A single count supports this clone. The V gene is TRBV27, the J gene TRBJ2-7, with 9 nucleotides matching TRBD2. V shed 5 bases, J shed 3 bases, and the junction held 11 bases outside the gene matches. CDR3 length equals 16 residues. The germline gives CDR1 MNHEY, CDR2 SMNVEV (reference sequence). The CDR3 loop reads CASSRTSANFNYEQYF. For the CDR3, the DNA is TGTGCCAGCAGTCGGACTAGCGCCAACTTTAACTACGAGCAGTACTTC.

This sequence joins TRBV19 and TRBJ2-1, with D perhaps TRBD2 (5 bases). The germline V gene encodes CDR1 LNHDA and CDR2 SQIVND (reference sequence). V was pared by 2 bases and J by 2 bases, with 7 bases between. This CDR3 has 14 amino acids. The CDR3 nucleotides read TGTGCCAGTAGTATACTAGCAGCCTACAATGAGCAGTTCTTC. As protein: CASSILAAYNEQFF.

This clone was seen only once. Other nucleotide sequences in the sample specify the same CDR3. J is TRBJ2-5 and V is TRBV5-1; perhaps TRBD1 as D (5 bases). The germline gives CDR1 SGHRS, CDR2 YFSETQ. The CDR3 is 15 amino acids. V gave up 0 bases and J gave up 1 base, with 10 bases separating them. The CDR3 sequence: CASSLVQGGQETQYF. CDR3 in DNA: TGCGCCAGCAGCTTGGTCCAGGGCGGCCAAGAGACCCAGTACTTC.